The next 30 T cell receptor beta chains were all read from a single sample in a study of graft-versus-host responses after intestinal transplantation. Method: immunoSEQ multiplex PCR; TCRdb's copy keeps in-frame clones and lacks some. The table shows under 45,000 clones, with roughly 89% occurring only once. The source was PBMCs, collected just under 270 days after transplant. The receptors come from a human patient who received an intestinal transplant, so some T cells may come from the graft donor.

The chain employs TRBV11-2 and TRBJ1-1; D is possibly TRBD1 (5 bases). CDR3 size: 19 residues. Germline lookup yields CDR1 SGHAT and CDR2 FQNNGV. Between the trimmed V and J ends, which lost 1 base and 5 bases, there was a span of 26 bases. The CDR3 is CASSLVLWGTGRRTTEAFF. CDR3 bases: TGTGCCAGCAGCTTAGTTTTGTGGGGGACGGGACGGCGAACAACTGAAGCTTTCTTT.

This clone showed up just once. The chain has TRBV7-6 and TRBJ1-3; perhaps TRBD1 as D (5 bases). Trimming took off 1 base at V and 2 bases at J, with 9 bases between the two ends. CDR1 is SGHVS and CDR2 is FNYEAQ in the germline V gene. This CDR3 is 15 amino acids long. CDR3 in amino acids: CASSLGRGAGNTIYF. CDR3 in DNA: TGTGCCAGCAGCTTAGGCCGGGGGGCTGGAAACACCATATATTTT.

The CDR3, as DNA: TGCGCCAGCAGCTTGGAAATTAGGGGAACGAACACTGAAGCTTTCTTT. It specifies CASSLEIRGTNTEAFF. V is TRBV5-1 and J is TRBJ1-1, with D possibly TRBD1 on 5 matching bases. This CDR3 region has 16 residues. Per the germline V gene, CDR1 is SGHRS and CDR2 is YFSETQ. V was cut by 0 bases and J by 1 base, with 13 bases left in between.

The chain is built from TRBV4-1 and TRBJ2-1; 10 bases line up with TRBD2. CDR1 is MGHRA, CDR2 YSYEKL, per germline. V lost 0 bases and J lost 5; bases outside the gene matches: 10. The CDR3 totals 18 residues. For the CDR3, the DNA is TGCGCCAGCAGCCAAGAGTCCCTCCGGACTAGCGGAAACAATGAGCAGTTCTTC. As protein: CASSQESLRTSGNNEQFF.

This chain connects TRBV6-1 to TRBJ2-7, with 10 bases lining up with TRBD1. Germline V gene lookup returns CDR1 MNHNS and CDR2 SASEGT. The junction had 7 bases not matched to a gene; V was cut back by 6 bases and J by 5 bases. This CDR3 contains 14 residues. CDR3 bases: TGTGCCAGCAGCGGACAGGGGGTTTCGAACGAGCAGTACTTC. Amino acid sequence: CASSGQGVSNEQYF.

The chain links TRBV19 to TRBJ2-1; no clear D gene. Germline assignment: CDR1 LNHDA and CDR2 SQIVND (reference sequence). Trimming removed 9 bases at V and 6 bases at J, with 12 bases between. The CDR3 spans 12 residues. CDR3 in amino acids: CASNEVGNEQFF. CDR3 sequence (DNA): TGTGCCAGCAATGAAGTAGGCAATGAGCAGTTCTTC.

This clone turned up a few times. The chain has TRBV14 and TRBJ2-5; 11 positions match TRBD2. The CDR3 is 16 residues long. V gave up 3 bases and J gave up 6 bases; unmatched junction bases: 9. In germline, CDR1 is SGHDN, CDR2 FVKESK. Written as DNA, the CDR3 is TGTGCCAGCAGCCACAATAGCGGGGGGGCCCGGAAGACCCAGTACTTC. It codes for CASSHNSGGARKTQYF.

The V and J genes are TRBV27 and TRBJ2-4, with D tentatively TRBD2 (6 bases). The CDR3 is 15 residues long. CDR1 and CDR2 (germline): MNHEY, SMNVEV (reference sequence). Trimming cost V 0 bases and J 7 bases, with 13 bases left between them. The CDR3 region is CASSLSMGDWNIQYF. The CDR3 DNA follows: TGTGCCAGCAGTTTATCGATGGGGGACTGGAACATTCAGTACTTC.

The chain joins TRBV9 to TRBJ2-1, with no clear D. V lost 0 bases and J 5 bases, leaving 15 bases between the germline ends. Germline assignment: CDR1 SGDLS and CDR2 YYNGEE. The CDR3 is 16 residues long. In DNA, the CDR3 is TGTGCCAGCAGCGTAGTTTCGGCTCTACACGACAATGAGCAGTTCTTC. It codes for CASSVVSALHDNEQFF.

The chain uses TRBV5-1 and TRBJ2-3; 14 positions agree with TRBD2. CDR3 length: 16 residues. Germline CDR1 is SGHRS and CDR2 is YFSETQ. V shed 4 bases and J 4 bases; nucleotides not matched to a gene: 5. The CDR3 coding sequence is TGCGCCAGCAGCGTAGGGACTAGCGGGGGTTCAGATACGCAGTATTTT. Translating gives CASSVGTSGGSDTQYF.

With regard to this clone: Other DNA sequences within the sample encode an identical CDR3. CDR3 DNA: TGTGCCAGCAGCCCCAATAGTCCGGGGGCGGACGAGCAGTTCTTC. This codes for CASSPNSPGADEQFF. The gene calls are TRBV11-2 and TRBJ2-1; perhaps D is TRBD1 or TRBD2 (6 bases each). CDR1 SGHAT and CDR2 FQNNGV come from the germline V gene. V gave up 5 bases and J gave up 10 bases, with 21 bases separating them. This CDR3 has 15 residues.

The chain uses TRBV21-1 and TRBJ2-4; TRBD1 reflects the table's D call only, with no check against the DNA. TRBV21-1 is listed as a pseudogene. This CDR3 is built from 15 residues. The CDR3 region has the DNA TGTGCCAGCAGCAAACTAAGACAGGGTCTCGACATTCAGTACTTC. It encodes CASSKLRQGLDIQYF.

This chain links TRBV7-2 with TRBJ1-6; D possibly corresponds to TRBD1 (5 bases). V lost 2 bases and J 10 bases, leaving 27 bases between the germline ends. Per germline, CDR1 SGHTA and CDR2 FQGNSA. The CDR3 runs 19 residues. CDR3 amino acids: CASSLLDGAFREVGSPLHF. The DNA of the CDR3 is TGTGCCAGCAGCTTACTCGATGGGGCGTTCAGGGAAGTTGGCTCACCCCTCCACTTT.

The gene calls are TRBV21-1 and TRBJ2-7; no check of the table's D call, TRBD2, against the DNA was made. TRBV21-1 is described as a pseudogene. This CDR3 has 15 residues. CDR3 loop: CASSKDADWGDEQYF. The CDR3, as DNA: TGTGCCAGCAGCAAAGACGCGGACTGGGGGGACGAGCAGTACTTC.

This clone was detected only once. The chain recombines TRBV28 with TRBJ2-3; perhaps TRBD1 as D (5 bases). V lost 6 bases and J lost 0, with 13 bases in between. The CDR3 spans 15 residues. In germline, CDR1 is MDHEN, CDR2 SYDVKM. CDR3 sequence reads: CASSSRQRSTDTQYF. CDR3 nucleotide sequence: TGTGCCAGCAGCTCTAGACAGAGAAGCACAGATACGCAGTATTTT.

The genes are TRBV7-9 and TRBJ1-5; D may be TRBD1 (5 bases). Looked up from germline, CDR1 is SEHNR and CDR2 is FQNEAQ (reference sequence). V was clipped by 0 bases and J by 5 bases, with 8 bases between them. The CDR3 spans 14 residues. The CDR3 here is CASSLAGADQPQHF. CDR3 DNA: TGTGCCAGCAGCTTAGCAGGGGCCGATCAGCCCCAGCATTTT.

V gene TRBV10-3 combines with J gene TRBJ2-7; TRBD1 or TRBD2 may be the D gene (5 bases each). The V and J ends lost 4 bases and 2 bases respectively, with 12 bases between them. CDR3 length: 14 amino acids. Germline V gene lookup returns CDR1 ENHRY and CDR2 SYGVKD. This chain's CDR3 is CAISGGAPPYEQYF. The CDR3 DNA reads TGTGCCATCAGTGGAGGGGCGCCCCCCTACGAGCAGTACTTC.

This chain links TRBV5-6 with TRBJ2-1; the match to TRBD2 covers 9 bases. The CDR3 is made up of 15 amino acids. Germline lookup yields CDR1 SGHDT and CDR2 YYEEEE. Losses at the gene ends were 4 bases for V and 3 bases for J; bases not matched to a gene: 5. The DNA for the CDR3 is TGTGCCAGCAGCCTGCGGGGGGGAGTCTACAATGAGCAGTTCTTC. Encoded protein: CASSLRGGVYNEQFF.

The CDR3 nucleotides read TGTGCCAGCTCACCACTCGCTGGGGGTCTCCAAGAGACCCAGTACTTC. Protein: CASSPLAGGLQETQYF. The gene calls are TRBV18 and TRBJ2-5; D may be TRBD1 or TRBD2 (5 bases each). The V and J ends lost 1 base and 1 base respectively, with 13 bases between them. The V gene's germline CDR1 is KGHSH and CDR2 LQKENI. CDR3 length: 16 amino acids.

CDR3 DNA: TGTGCCAGCACCCGGGGACAGGATAATTCACCCCTCCACTTT. Protein sequence: CASTRGQDNSPLHF. The J gene is TRBJ1-6, the V gene TRBV6-6; TRBD1 agrees at 8 bases. Germline assignment: CDR1 MNHNY and CDR2 SVGAGI (reference sequence). The CDR3 consists of 14 residues. V shed 7 bases, J shed 5 bases, and the junction held 4 bases outside the gene matches.

This sequence joins TRBV7-9 and TRBJ1-4, with D hard to call. The germline gives CDR1 SEHNR, CDR2 FQNEAQ (reference sequence). V was clipped by 1 base and J by 7 bases, with 4 bases between them. CDR3 length equals 12 residues. The CDR3 sequence is CASSLGREKLFF. The CDR3 DNA reads TGTGCCAGCAGCTTAGGGCGTGAAAAACTGTTTTTT.

This clone was recorded only once. This chain connects TRBV30 to TRBJ2-5; D remains ambiguous. With 0 bases removed from V and 5 bases from J, the gap between germline ends came to 7 bases. Germline CDR1 GTSNPN, CDR2 SVGIG (reference sequence). CDR3 length equals 12 residues. The CDR3 nucleotides are TGTGCCTGGAGTGTAGTGTCGGAGACCCAGTACTTC. It is translated as CAWSVVSETQYF.

The chain couples TRBV19 to TRBJ2-3, with D perhaps matching TRBD1 or TRBD2 (5 bases each). The CDR3 length is 12 residues. With 4 bases removed from V and 11 bases from J, the gap between germline ends came to 13 bases. CDR1 and CDR2 from the germline V gene are LNHDA and SQIVND (reference sequence). The CDR3 reads CASSTTGTRQYF. The DNA of the CDR3 is TGTGCCAGTAGTACAACCGGGACGAGGCAGTATTTT.

Comments on this clone: A junction end diverges from the germline sequence, so it may reflect a read error. The rearrangement joins TRBV5-1 to TRBJ2-7; 8 nucleotides align to TRBD2. The germline gives CDR1 SGHRS, CDR2 YFSETQ. The CDR3 totals 12 residues. DNA for the CDR3: TGCGTCAGCAGTTCGCGGGGGGACGAGCAGTACTTC. Amino acid sequence: CVSSSRGDEQYF.

This clone was detected only a few times. The CDR3 spells CASSYSNTGELFF. CDR3 nucleotides: TGTGCCAGCAGCTATTCTAACACCGGGGAGCTGTTTTTT. The chain uses TRBV7-9 and TRBJ2-2; the D is unclear. Germline V gene data show CDR1 as SEHNR and CDR2 as FQNEAQ (reference sequence). The CDR3 length is 13 residues. V was cut by 4 bases and J by 2 bases, with 5 bases left in between.

This clone is a singleton in its sample. J is TRBJ2-3 and V is TRBV9; D remains unclear. Trimming shortened V by 0 bases and J by 4 bases, and 6 bases separated the two germline ends. The CDR3 is made up of 13 amino acids. Germline lookup yields CDR1 SGDLS and CDR2 YYNGEE. The CDR3 sequence: CASSVDSADTQYF. The CDR3 DNA follows: TGTGCCAGCAGCGTAGACAGCGCAGATACGCAGTATTTT.

V is TRBV5-1 and J is TRBJ2-7, with 7 bases identical to TRBD1. CDR1 and CDR2 (germline): SGHRS, YFSETQ. CDR3 length equals 13 residues. The V segment lost 3 bases and the J segment 6 bases; nucleotides outside the gene matches: 6. The CDR3 loop is CASSSIHRGEQYF. The CDR3 nucleotides are TGCGCCAGCAGCTCCATCCACAGGGGCGAGCAGTACTTC.

This sequence joins TRBV6-1 and TRBJ1-4, with a possible D match to TRBD1 (5 bases). The V gene's germline CDR1 is MNHNS and CDR2 SASEGT. Trimming shortened V by 3 bases and J by 10 bases, and 18 bases separated the two germline ends. CDR3 size: 15 residues. DNA for the CDR3: TGTGCCAGCAGTGATTCTGACAGTCGTGCCCGAAAACTGTTTTTT. This codes for CASSDSDSRARKLFF.

The CDR3 sequence: CARLPGRFFNGYTF. CDR3 nucleotides: TGTGCCAGACTCCCGGGACGTTTTTTTAATGGCTACACCTTC. The chain employs TRBV21-1 and TRBJ1-2. TRBV21-1 is recorded as a pseudogene. This CDR3 has 14 residues.

The chain has TRBV7-9 and TRBJ2-1, with TRBD2 matching 7 bases. V gave up 1 base and J gave up 10 bases; unmatched junction bases: 4. CDR1 SEHNR and CDR2 FQNEAQ come from the germline V gene (reference sequence). CDR3 size: 13 residues. The CDR3 DNA sequence: TGTGCCAGCAGCTTAGGGGCTAGCGGAGAGCAGTTCTTC. Its translation is CASSLGASGEQFF.